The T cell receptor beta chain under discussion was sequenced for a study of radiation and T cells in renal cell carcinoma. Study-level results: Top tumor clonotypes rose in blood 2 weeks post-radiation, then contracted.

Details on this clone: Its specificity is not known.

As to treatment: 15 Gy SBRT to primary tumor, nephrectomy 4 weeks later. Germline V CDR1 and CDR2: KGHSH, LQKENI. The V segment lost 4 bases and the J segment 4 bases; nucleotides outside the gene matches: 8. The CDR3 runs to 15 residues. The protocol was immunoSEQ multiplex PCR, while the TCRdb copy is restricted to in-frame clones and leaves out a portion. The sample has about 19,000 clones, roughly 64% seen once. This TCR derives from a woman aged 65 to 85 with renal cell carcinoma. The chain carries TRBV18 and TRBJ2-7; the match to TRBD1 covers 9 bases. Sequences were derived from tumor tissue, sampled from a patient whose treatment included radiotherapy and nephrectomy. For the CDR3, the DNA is TGTGCCAGCTCACTCGACCACAGGGGGCTTTACGAGCAGTACTTC. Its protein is CASSLDHRGLYEQYF.